This paragraph reports one TCR beta chain. Germline lookup yields CDR1 MDHEN and CDR2 SYDVKM. J gave up 0 bases and V 6 bases, and 7 bases lay outside the gene matches. There are 17 residues in the CDR3. This record belongs to a study of blood T cell repertoires in COVID-19. Whole-study context: COVID-19 samples, acute and convalescent, were from the United States, Italy and Spain. Sample material is recorded as cDNA or gDNA derived from T cells, B-cell-depleted T cells, or PBMCs.

Generated by immunoSEQ multiplex PCR, the TCRdb table keeps only in-frame clones and is missing some. Of fewer than 450,000 clones listed, roughly nine tenths were seen once; the top ten hold over 0.8%. The study assigned cohorts using participant-reported clinical history. Symptom resolution, clearance, or two negative PCRs marked donors in Cohort 3 as recovered. This TCR was recovered from a woman in her twenties or thirties who had recovered from COVID-19. The sample consisted of PBMCs or T cells enriched from blood (not recorded which). The chain combines TRBV28 with TRBJ2-2, with 10 bases lining up with TRBD2. The CDR3 DNA sequence: TGTGCCAGCAGGGGCCTAGCGGGGGCCTCGAACACCGGGGAGCTGTTTTTT. It translates to CASRGLAGASNTGELFF.